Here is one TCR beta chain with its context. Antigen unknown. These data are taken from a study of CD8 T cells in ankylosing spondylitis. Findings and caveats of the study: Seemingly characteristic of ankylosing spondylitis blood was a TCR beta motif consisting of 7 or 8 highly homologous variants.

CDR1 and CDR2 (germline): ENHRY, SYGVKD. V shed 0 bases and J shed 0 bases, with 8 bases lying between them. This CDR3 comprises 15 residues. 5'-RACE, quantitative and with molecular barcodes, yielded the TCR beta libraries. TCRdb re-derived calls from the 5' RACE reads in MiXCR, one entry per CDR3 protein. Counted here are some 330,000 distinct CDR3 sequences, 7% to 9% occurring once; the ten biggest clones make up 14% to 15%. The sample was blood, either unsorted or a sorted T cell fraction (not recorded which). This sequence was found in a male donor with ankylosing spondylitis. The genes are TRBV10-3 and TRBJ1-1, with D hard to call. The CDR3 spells CAISESSRLNTEAFF. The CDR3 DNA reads TGTGCCATCAGTGAGTCGTCCAGGTTGAACACTGAAGCTTTCTTT.